This T cell receptor beta chain was captured in a study of blood T cell repertoires in COVID-19. Looking at the study overall: Both acute and convalescent COVID-19 samples were obtained from the United States, Italy and Spain.

CDR3 length equals 15 residues. The V end lost 6 bases, the J end lost 0 bases, and 14 bases lay between the germline ends. The germline V gene has CDR1 MNHEY and CDR2 SMNVEV (reference sequence). Original processing methods: Estimates of nucleated cell counts were drawn from the amplification of reference gene primers. Assay: immunoSEQ multiplex PCR; the TCRdb copy retains only in-frame clones and omits some. V and J calls and clone size follow that table, whereas D and trimming were derived from the DNA. Among 40,000 to 55,000 clones, roughly 87% were seen once, and the ten largest hold roughly 16%.

The V call is TRBV27, the J call TRBJ1-1, with TRBD1 as a possible D gene (6 bases). The sample taken for sequencing was peripheral blood. This TCR derives from a man aged 65 to 85 with active COVID-19. The DNA for the CDR3 is TGTGCCAGCAGGGGAGCGGGGGCCCTGAACACTGAAGCTTTCTTT. This codes for CASRGAGALNTEAFF.